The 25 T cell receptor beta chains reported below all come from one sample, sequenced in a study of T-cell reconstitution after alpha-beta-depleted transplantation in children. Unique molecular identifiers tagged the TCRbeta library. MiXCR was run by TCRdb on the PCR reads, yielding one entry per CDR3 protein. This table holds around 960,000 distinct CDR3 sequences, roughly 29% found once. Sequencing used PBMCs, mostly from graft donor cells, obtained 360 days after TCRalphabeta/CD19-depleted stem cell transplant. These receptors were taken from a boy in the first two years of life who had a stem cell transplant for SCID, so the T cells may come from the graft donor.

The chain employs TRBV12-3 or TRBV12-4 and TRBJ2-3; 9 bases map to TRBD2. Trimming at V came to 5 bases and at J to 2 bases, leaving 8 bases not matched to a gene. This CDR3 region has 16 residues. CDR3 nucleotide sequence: TGTGCCAGCAGTCCAGCTCTAGCGGGGAACACAGATACGCAGTATTTT. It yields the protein CASSPALAGNTDTQYF.

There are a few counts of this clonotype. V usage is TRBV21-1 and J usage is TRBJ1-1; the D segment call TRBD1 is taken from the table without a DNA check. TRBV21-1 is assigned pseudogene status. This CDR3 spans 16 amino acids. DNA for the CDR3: TGTGCCAGCAGCAAGACCGGGGGACTTTTGAACACTGAAGCTTTCTTT. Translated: CASSKTGGLLNTEAFF.

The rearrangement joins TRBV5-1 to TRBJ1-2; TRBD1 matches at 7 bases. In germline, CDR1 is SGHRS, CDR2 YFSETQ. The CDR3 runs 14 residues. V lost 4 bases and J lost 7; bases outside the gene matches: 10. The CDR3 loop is CASSTFDRVAGYTF. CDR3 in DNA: TGCGCCAGCAGCACCTTCGACAGGGTTGCTGGCTACACCTTC. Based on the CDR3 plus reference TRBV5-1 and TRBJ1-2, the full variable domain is KAGVTQTPRYLIKTRGQQVTLSCSPISGHRSVSWYQQTPGQGLQFLFEYFSETQRNKGNFPGRFSGRQFSNSRSEMNVSTLELGDSALYLCASSTFDRVAGYTFGSGTRLTVV.

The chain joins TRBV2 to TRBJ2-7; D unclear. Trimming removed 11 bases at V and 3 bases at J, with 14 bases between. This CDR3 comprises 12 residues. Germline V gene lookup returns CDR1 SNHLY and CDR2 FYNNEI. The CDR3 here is CAGHTFNYEQYF. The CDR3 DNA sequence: TGTGCCGGGCACACTTTCAACTACGAGCAGTACTTC.

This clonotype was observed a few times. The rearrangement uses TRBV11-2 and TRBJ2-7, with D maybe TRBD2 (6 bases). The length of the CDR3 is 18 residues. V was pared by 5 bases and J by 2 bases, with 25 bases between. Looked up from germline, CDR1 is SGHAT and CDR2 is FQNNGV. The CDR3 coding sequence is TGTGCCAGCAGCCCGTGGGGTGGTGCGACTAGGAAGGCCTACGAGCAGTACTTC. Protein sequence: CASSPWGGATRKAYEQYF.

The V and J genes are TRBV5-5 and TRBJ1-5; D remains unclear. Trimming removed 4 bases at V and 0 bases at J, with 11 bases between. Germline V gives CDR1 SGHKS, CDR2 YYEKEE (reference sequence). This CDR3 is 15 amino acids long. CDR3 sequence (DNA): TGTGCCAGCAGCCCGGTCATAACTAGCAATCAGCCCCAGCATTTT. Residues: CASSPVITSNQPQHF.

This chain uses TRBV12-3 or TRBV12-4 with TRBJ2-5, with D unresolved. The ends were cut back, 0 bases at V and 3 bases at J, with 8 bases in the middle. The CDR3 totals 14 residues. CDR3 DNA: TGTGCCAGCAGTTTAGCGCTTCTGGAAGAGACCCAGTACTTC. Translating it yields CASSLALLEETQYF.

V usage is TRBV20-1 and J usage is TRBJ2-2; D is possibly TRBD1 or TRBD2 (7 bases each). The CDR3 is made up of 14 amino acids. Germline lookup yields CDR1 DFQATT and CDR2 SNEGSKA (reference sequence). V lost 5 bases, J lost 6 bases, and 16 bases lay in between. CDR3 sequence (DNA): TGCAGTGCTCCCAGGGGGGGGGCACCCGGGGAGCTGTTTTTT. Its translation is CSAPRGGAPGELFF.

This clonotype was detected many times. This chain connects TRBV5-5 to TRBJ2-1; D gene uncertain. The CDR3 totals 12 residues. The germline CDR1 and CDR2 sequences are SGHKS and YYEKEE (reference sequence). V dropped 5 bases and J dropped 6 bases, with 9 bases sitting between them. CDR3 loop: CASSLLLNEQFF. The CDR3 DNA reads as TGTGCCAGCAGTTTACTACTCAATGAGCAGTTCTTC.

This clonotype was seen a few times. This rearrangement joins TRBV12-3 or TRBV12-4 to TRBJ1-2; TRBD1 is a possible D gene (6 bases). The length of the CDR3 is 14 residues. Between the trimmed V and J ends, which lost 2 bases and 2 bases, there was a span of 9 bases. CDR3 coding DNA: TGTGCCAGCAGTTTAACAGGGAGGAACTATGGCTACACCTTC. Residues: CASSLTGRNYGYTF.

CDR3 DNA sequence: TGCGCCAGCAGGCTAAGACTAGCGGGGGCCACAGATACGCAGTATTTT. This encodes CASRLRLAGATDTQYF. The rearrangement links TRBV5-1 to TRBJ2-3; TRBD2 agrees at 12 bases. The J segment lost 2 bases and the V segment lost 5 bases, leaving 6 bases of the junction unmatched. The V gene's germline CDR1 is SGHRS and CDR2 YFSETQ. The CDR3 has 16 amino acids.

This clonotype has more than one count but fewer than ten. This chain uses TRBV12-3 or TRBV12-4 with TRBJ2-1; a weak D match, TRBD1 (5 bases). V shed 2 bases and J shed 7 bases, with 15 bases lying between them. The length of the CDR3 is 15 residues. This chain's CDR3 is CASSLTRQFSNEQFF. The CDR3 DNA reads TGTGCCAGCAGTTTAACTCGACAGTTCTCTAATGAGCAGTTCTTC.

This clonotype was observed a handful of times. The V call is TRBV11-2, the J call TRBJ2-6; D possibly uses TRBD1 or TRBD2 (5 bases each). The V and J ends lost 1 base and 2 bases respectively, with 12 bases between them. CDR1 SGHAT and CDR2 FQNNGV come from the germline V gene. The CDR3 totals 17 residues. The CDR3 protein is CASSLVLWGTGANVLTF. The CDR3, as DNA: TGTGCCAGCAGCTTAGTTCTCTGGGGGACTGGGGCCAACGTCCTGACTTTC. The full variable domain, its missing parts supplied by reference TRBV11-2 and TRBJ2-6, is EAGVAQSPRYKIIEKRQSVAFWCNPISGHATLYWYQQILGQGPKLLIQFQNNGVVDDSQLPKDRFSAERLKGVDSTLKIQPAKLEDSAVYLCASSLVLWGTGANVLTFGAGSRLTVL.

CDR3 protein: CATSSFSAGGFNEQFF. The DNA of the CDR3 is TGTGCCACCAGCAGTTTTAGCGCGGGGGGCTTCAATGAGCAGTTCTTC. V usage is TRBV15 and J usage is TRBJ2-1, with 8 bases fitting TRBD2. This CDR3 region has 16 residues. V was pared by 3 bases and J by 6 bases, with 10 bases of the junction left unmatched. Germline CDR1 reads LNHNV; CDR2 reads YYDKDF (reference sequence).

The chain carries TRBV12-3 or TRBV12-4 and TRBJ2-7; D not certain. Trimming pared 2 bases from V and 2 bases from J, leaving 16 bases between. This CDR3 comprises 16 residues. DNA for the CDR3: TGTGCCAGCAGTTTAAACCTCGGATCAGCCGCCTACGAGCAGTACTTC. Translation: CASSLNLGSAAYEQYF.

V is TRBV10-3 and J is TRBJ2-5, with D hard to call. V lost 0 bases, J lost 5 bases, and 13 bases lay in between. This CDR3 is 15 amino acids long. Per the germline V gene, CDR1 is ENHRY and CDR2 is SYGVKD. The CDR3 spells CAISESGYQLETQYF. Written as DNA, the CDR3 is TGTGCCATCAGTGAGTCGGGGTACCAGTTGGAGACCCAGTACTTC.

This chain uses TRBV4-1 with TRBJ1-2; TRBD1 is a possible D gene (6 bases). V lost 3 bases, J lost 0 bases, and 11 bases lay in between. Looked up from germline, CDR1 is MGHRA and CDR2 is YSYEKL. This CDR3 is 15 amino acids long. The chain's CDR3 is CASSHLDSPNYGYTF. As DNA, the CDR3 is TGCGCCAGCAGCCACCTGGACAGCCCTAACTATGGCTACACCTTC.

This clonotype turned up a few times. Written as DNA, the CDR3 is TGTGCCAGCAGTCGACTAGCCACGAGCACAGATACGCAGTATTTT. This sequence encodes CASSRLATSTDTQYF. This chain connects TRBV12-3 or TRBV12-4 to TRBJ2-3; 7 positions match TRBD2. J gave up 0 bases and V 5 bases, and 5 bases lay outside the gene matches. The CDR3 consists of 15 residues.

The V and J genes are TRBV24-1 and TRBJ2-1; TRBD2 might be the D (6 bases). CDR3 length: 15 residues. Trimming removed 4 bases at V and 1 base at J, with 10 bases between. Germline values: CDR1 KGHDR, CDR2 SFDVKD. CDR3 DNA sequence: TGTGCCACCAGTGACGAGAGCGGGTCCTACAATGAGCAGTTCTTC. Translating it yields CATSDESGSYNEQFF.

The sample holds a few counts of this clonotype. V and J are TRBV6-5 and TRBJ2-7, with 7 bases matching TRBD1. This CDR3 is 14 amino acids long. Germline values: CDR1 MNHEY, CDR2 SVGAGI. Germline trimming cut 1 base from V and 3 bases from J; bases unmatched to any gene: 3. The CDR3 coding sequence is TGTGCCAGCAGTTACTTGGGGGACAGCTACGAGCAGTACTTC. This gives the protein CASSYLGDSYEQYF.

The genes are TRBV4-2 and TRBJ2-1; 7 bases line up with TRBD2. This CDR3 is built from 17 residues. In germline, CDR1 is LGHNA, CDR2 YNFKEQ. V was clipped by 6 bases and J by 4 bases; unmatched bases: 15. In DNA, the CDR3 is TGTGCCAGCAGTCAAAAAAGCGCGGGCGGGAGTTACAATGAGCAGTTCTTC. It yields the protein CASSQKSAGGSYNEQFF.

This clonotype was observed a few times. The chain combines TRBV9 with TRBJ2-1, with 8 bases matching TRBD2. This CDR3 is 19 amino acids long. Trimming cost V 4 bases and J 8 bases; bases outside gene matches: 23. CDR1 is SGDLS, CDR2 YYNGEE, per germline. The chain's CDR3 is CASSPEGGGPLLTSDEQFF. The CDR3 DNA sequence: TGTGCCAGCAGCCCGGAGGGCGGGGGGCCCCTACTCACAAGCGATGAGCAGTTCTTC.

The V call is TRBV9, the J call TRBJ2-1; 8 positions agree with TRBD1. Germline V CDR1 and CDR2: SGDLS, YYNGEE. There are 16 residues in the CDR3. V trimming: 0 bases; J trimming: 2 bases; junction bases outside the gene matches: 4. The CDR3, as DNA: TGTGCCAGCAGCGTAGGGGACAGGCCTACCTACAATGAGCAGTTCTTC. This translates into CASSVGDRPTYNEQFF. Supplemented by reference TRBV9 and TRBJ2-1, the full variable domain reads DSGVTQTPKHLITATGQRVTLRCSPRSGDLSVYWYQQSLDQGLQFLIQYYNGEERAKGNILERFSAQQFPDLHSELNLSSLELGDSALYFCASSVGDRPTYNEQFFGPGTRLTVL.

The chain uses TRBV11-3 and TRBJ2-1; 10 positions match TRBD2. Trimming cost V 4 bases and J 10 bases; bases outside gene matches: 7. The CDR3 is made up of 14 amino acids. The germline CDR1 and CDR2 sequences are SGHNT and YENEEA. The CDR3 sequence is CASSSPETSGEQFF. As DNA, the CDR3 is TGTGCCAGCAGCTCGCCGGAGACTAGCGGGGAGCAGTTCTTC.

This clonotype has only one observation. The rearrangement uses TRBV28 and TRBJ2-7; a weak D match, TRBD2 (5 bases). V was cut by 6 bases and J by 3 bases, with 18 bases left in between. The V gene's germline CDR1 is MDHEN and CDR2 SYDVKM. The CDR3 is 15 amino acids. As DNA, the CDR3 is TGTGCCAGCAGCCGTCTTCCCCCAGCGGTCTACGAGCAGTACTTC. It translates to CASSRLPPAVYEQYF.